What follows are 32 T cell receptor beta chains derived from one specimen sequenced in a study of blood T cell repertoires in COVID-19. TCRdb's copy holds only in-frame clones and misses some; the assay was immunoSEQ multiplex PCR. The table shows about 210,000 clones, with roughly 88% occurring only once. Input material: peripheral blood. Every receptor here comes from a man aged 50-59 years with active or convalescent COVID-19.

The chain couples TRBV15 to TRBJ1-5; tentative D call: TRBD1 (6 bases). This CDR3 has 14 residues. The germline V gene has CDR1 LNHNV and CDR2 YYDKDF (reference sequence). V was pared by 0 bases and J by 6 bases, with 9 bases between. This CDR3 reads CATSRDRGGQPQHF. The CDR3 DNA reads as TGTGCCACCAGCAGAGATAGGGGGGGTCAGCCCCAGCATTTT.

V is TRBV5-1 and J is TRBJ2-7; D unresolved. V lost 3 bases and J 0 bases, leaving 7 bases between the germline ends. The germline gives CDR1 SGHRS, CDR2 YFSETQ. The CDR3 has 13 residues. As DNA, the CDR3 is TGCGCCAGCAGCTCGGCGGTCTCCTACGAGCAGTACTTC. It encodes CASSSAVSYEQYF.

CDR3 sequence (DNA): TGTGCCAGCAGTACGGACGCAGCGGTGGATCAGCCCCAGCATTTT. It specifies CASSTDAAVDQPQHF. The gene calls are TRBV6-6 and TRBJ1-5; D not certain. This CDR3 comprises 15 residues. Germline assignment: CDR1 MNHNY and CDR2 SVGAGI (reference sequence). Trimming shortened V by 5 bases and J by 5 bases, and 16 bases separated the two germline ends.

The genes are TRBV14 and TRBJ1-2; D is uncertain. The CDR3 totals 13 residues. Germline CDR1 is SGHDN and CDR2 is FVKESK. V was trimmed by 1 base and J by 8 bases, leaving 11 bases between them. CDR3 region: CASSQGGGGGYTF. The CDR3 DNA is TGTGCCAGCAGCCAAGGCGGAGGCGGGGGCTACACCTTC.

This chain connects TRBV3-1 (or the pseudogene TRBV3-2) to TRBJ2-4; D perhaps matches TRBD2 (5 bases). V lost 1 base and J 3 bases, leaving 10 bases between the germline ends. In germline, CDR1 is LGHDT, CDR2 YNNKEL (reference sequence). There are 15 residues in the CDR3. The CDR3 DNA sequence: TGTGCCAGCAGCCAAGGAGGGTTGGGCAAAAACATTCAGTACTTC. As protein: CASSQGGLGKNIQYF.

The chain combines TRBV7-3 with TRBJ2-7; 9 bases line up with TRBD1. Germline CDR1 SGHTA, CDR2 FQGTGA. Germline trimming cut 2 bases from V and 4 bases from J; bases unmatched to any gene: 0. The CDR3 contains 13 residues. CDR3 sequence (DNA): TGTGCCAGCAGCTTAGACAGGGGGTACGAGCAGTACGTC. Translating it yields CASSLDRGYEQYV.

The chain combines TRBV10-3 with TRBJ1-2; TRBD1 is a possible D gene (6 bases). This CDR3 spans 14 amino acids. In germline, CDR1 is ENHRY, CDR2 SYGVKD. The V end was cut by 6 bases, the J end by 3 bases, with 14 bases between. This chain's CDR3 is CAISTQGPHYGYTF. The DNA for the CDR3 is TGTGCCATCAGCACACAGGGACCGCACTATGGCTACACCTTC.

The chain carries TRBV9 and TRBJ1-2; 7 nucleotides match TRBD1. CDR1 and CDR2 from the germline V gene are SGDLS and YYNGEE. This CDR3 has 15 amino acids. After removal of 4 bases from V and 4 bases from J, the junction contained 10 bases not matched to a gene. CDR3 protein: CASSLRDRASYGYTF. CDR3 DNA: TGTGCCAGCAGCCTACGGGACAGAGCAAGCTATGGCTACACCTTC.

The gene calls are TRBV6-6 and TRBJ2-1; weak D call: TRBD2 (6 bases). V gave up 7 bases and J gave up 3 bases, with 16 bases separating them. CDR1 and CDR2 (germline): MNHNY, SVGAGI (reference sequence). The CDR3 is 15 residues long. The DNA of the CDR3 is TGTGCCAGCAAAGACACTTTGGGGGGCTACAATGAGCAGTTCTTC. It encodes CASKDTLGGYNEQFF.

The rearrangement uses TRBV2 and TRBJ1-6; a weak D match, TRBD1 (6 bases). Germline assignment: CDR1 SNHLY and CDR2 FYNNEI. V shed 1 base and J shed 9 bases, with 10 bases lying between them. The CDR3 sequence is 14 residues long. DNA of the CDR3: TGTGCCAGCAGTGAAGACAGGGTTAGTTCACCCCTCCACTTT. It is translated as CASSEDRVSSPLHF.

This CDR3 reads CASSPSGHPASYEQYF. The CDR3, as DNA: TGTGCCAGCAGCCCCTCGGGACATCCGGCCTCCTACGAGCAGTACTTC. J is TRBJ2-7 and V is TRBV9; possibly TRBD1 for D (6 bases). Per the germline V gene, CDR1 is SGDLS and CDR2 is YYNGEE. CDR3 length: 16 amino acids. Trimming cost V 4 bases and J 0 bases, with 17 bases left between them.

V gene TRBV29-1 combines with J gene TRBJ1-2; D is possibly TRBD1 (5 bases). Trimming left V 4 bases short and J 2 bases short, with 8 bases between. From germline, CDR1 is SQVTM and CDR2 ANQGSEA. The CDR3 sequence is 12 residues long. CDR3 nucleotide sequence: TGCAGCGTTGGGGGGGACAACTATGGCTACACCTTC. This gives the protein CSVGGDNYGYTF.

The chain has TRBV5-1 and TRBJ2-2, with D perhaps matching TRBD2 (5 bases). Germline V gene data show CDR1 as SGHRS and CDR2 as YFSETQ. CDR3 size: 15 residues. Trimming removed 5 bases at V and 7 bases at J, with 18 bases between. CDR3 residues: CASRPGPGEGGELFF. The CDR3 nucleotides are TGCGCCAGCAGACCCGGGCCTGGAGAGGGCGGGGAGCTGTTTTTT.

This rearrangement joins TRBV5-1 to TRBJ2-3; TRBD2 might be the D (5 bases). Germline lookup yields CDR1 SGHRS and CDR2 YFSETQ. V was pared by 6 bases and J by 7 bases, with 18 bases between. The CDR3 is made up of 14 amino acids. The CDR3 loop reads CASKAGMKTYTQYF. The DNA of the CDR3 is TGCGCCAGCAAGGCGGGTATGAAGACGTATACGCAGTATTTT.

The chain recombines TRBV7-9 with TRBJ1-4; D gene uncertain. Germline CDR1 and CDR2: SEHNR and FQNEAQ (reference sequence). The V end was cut by 7 bases, the J end by 6 bases, with 18 bases between. This CDR3 contains 15 residues. The CDR3 DNA sequence: TGTGCCAGCACCCCCCCGGGAGCTAAGGATGAAAAACTGTTTTTT. Amino acid sequence: CASTPPGAKDEKLFF.

The genes are TRBV14 and TRBJ1-2; D unresolved. This CDR3 is 12 amino acids long. Germline loops: CDR1 SGHDN, CDR2 FVKESK. The V end was cut by 5 bases, the J end by 5 bases, with 9 bases between. CDR3 DNA sequence: TGTGCCAGCAGCTACCCGGGATATGGCTACACCTTC. It specifies CASSYPGYGYTF.

The chain carries TRBV11-2 and TRBJ2-3; TRBD2 aligns across 7 bases. The CDR3 extends over 16 amino acids. V was clipped by 5 bases and J by 0 bases; unmatched bases: 8. CDR1 and CDR2 from the germline V gene are SGHAT and FQNNGV. The CDR3 bases are TGTGCCAGCAGCCCTGGGACTATAATAAGCACAGATACGCAGTATTTT. The encoded protein is CASSPGTIISTDTQYF.

This chain connects TRBV11-3 to TRBJ2-2; maybe TRBD1 (6 bases). The CDR3 totals 15 residues. The germline gives CDR1 SGHNT, CDR2 YENEEA. Trimming cost V 1 base and J 6 bases, with 12 bases left between them. The CDR3 spells CASSLVSRGAGELFF. Written as DNA, the CDR3 is TGTGCCAGCAGCTTAGTGTCCAGGGGTGCCGGGGAGCTGTTTTTT.

The chain couples TRBV6-5 to TRBJ1-5, with D unresolved. The CDR3 loop spans 14 amino acids. Trimming left V 4 bases short and J 9 bases short, with 16 bases between. Germline loops: CDR1 MNHEY, CDR2 SVGAGI. CDR3 DNA sequence: TGTGCCAGCAGTTGGGCGGAGGGTACCATGCCCCAGCATTTT. Its protein is CASSWAEGTMPQHF.

V and J are TRBV15 and TRBJ2-1; 14 bases line up with TRBD2. Germline assignment: CDR1 LNHNV and CDR2 YYDKDF (reference sequence). V lost 2 bases and J lost 10; bases outside the gene matches: 13. This CDR3 is built from 18 residues. For the CDR3, the DNA is TGTGCCACCAGCAGATCCCCCGGACTAGCGGGAGGATCTTGGGAGCAGTTCTTC. As protein: CATSRSPGLAGGSWEQFF.

The chain links TRBV18 to TRBJ2-3, with TRBD2 identical over 9 bases. Germline CDR1 reads KGHSH; CDR2 reads LQKENI. V was clipped by 6 bases and J by 4 bases; unmatched bases: 8. The CDR3 loop spans 15 amino acids. This CDR3 is CASSPSGIGADTQYF. The CDR3 nucleotides are TGTGCCAGCTCCCCTAGCGGGATAGGGGCAGATACGCAGTATTTT.

This clone has more than one count but fewer than ten. The rearrangement uses TRBV12-3 or TRBV12-4 and TRBJ2-7; D is possibly TRBD1 (6 bases). This CDR3 is built from 13 residues. The V gene lost 1 base and the J gene lost 4 bases, with 8 bases spanning the gap. CDR3 sequence (DNA): TGTGCCAGCAGTTTAGGGGACACTTACGAGCAGTACTTC. It specifies CASSLGDTYEQYF.

V and J are TRBV7-9 and TRBJ2-3, with 7 bases aligning to TRBD1. With 5 bases clipped from V and 7 bases from J, the junction kept 9 bases outside the gene matches. Per germline, CDR1 SEHNR and CDR2 FQNEAQ (reference sequence). CDR3 length: 14 amino acids. The DNA for the CDR3 is TGTGCCAGCAGCGCGACAGGGTATACAAATACGCAGTATTTT. Translating gives CASSATGYTNTQYF.

V usage is TRBV7-2 and J usage is TRBJ1-2; D call uncertain. The V end lost 4 bases, the J end lost 4 bases, and 10 bases lay between the germline ends. The CDR3 contains 13 residues. CDR1 and CDR2 (germline): SGHTA, FQGNSA. DNA for the CDR3: TGTGCCAGCAGCTACGGGAGACGCTATGGCTACACCTTC. This encodes CASSYGRRYGYTF.

This clone has only one observation. The chain recombines TRBV5-1 with TRBJ1-4, with D tentatively TRBD1 (6 bases). CDR3 length: 14 amino acids. V lost 5 bases and J 7 bases, leaving 15 bases between the germline ends. CDR1 is SGHRS and CDR2 is YFSETQ in the germline V gene. As DNA, the CDR3 is TGCGCCAGCAGGGCCGGGACAATGGGTGAAAAACTGTTTTTT. Protein product: CASRAGTMGEKLFF.

The rearrangement uses TRBV27 and TRBJ1-2, with a possible D match to TRBD1 (6 bases). Trimming took 8 bases from V and 1 from J, leaving 11 bases between them. This CDR3 has 13 residues. Per germline, CDR1 MNHEY and CDR2 SMNVEV (reference sequence). In nucleotides, the CDR3 is TGTGCCAGCTCTGGACAGAATAACTATGGCTACACCTTC. This translates into CASSGQNNYGYTF.

The chain joins TRBV24-1 to TRBJ2-1; 9 bases agree with TRBD2. The length of the CDR3 is 16 residues. CDR1 is KGHDR, CDR2 SFDVKD, per germline. J was trimmed by 5 bases and V by 4 bases; bases with no gene match: 8. The CDR3 DNA follows: TGTGCCACCAGTGACCCCAAGCGGGGGGATCACAATGAGCAGTTCTTC. Translated: CATSDPKRGDHNEQFF.

The J gene is TRBJ2-3, the V gene TRBV4-3, with 12 bases that match TRBD2. Germline V gives CDR1 LGHNA, CDR2 YSLEER. The CDR3 consists of 16 residues. Losses at the gene ends were 3 bases for V and 2 bases for J; bases not matched to a gene: 3. The CDR3: CASSHLAGGDTDTQYF. As DNA, the CDR3 is TGCGCCAGCAGCCACCTAGCGGGAGGGGACACAGATACGCAGTATTTT.

The chain has TRBV11-2 and TRBJ2-7; D not certain. Germline assignment: CDR1 SGHAT and CDR2 FQNNGV. Trimming shortened V by 0 bases and J by 2 bases, and 17 bases separated the two germline ends. The CDR3 runs 17 residues. DNA of the CDR3: TGTGCCAGCAGCTTAGAGGAACTGGGCCCCTATCCCTACGAGCAGTACTTC. It yields the protein CASSLEELGPYPYEQYF.

This clone was observed a few times. The chain carries TRBV19 and TRBJ1-5; 8 positions agree with TRBD1. Trimming took 2 bases from V and 2 from J; bases not matched to a gene: 8. This CDR3 has 17 residues. CDR1 is LNHDA and CDR2 is SQIVND in the germline V gene (reference sequence). As DNA, the CDR3 is TGTGCCAGTAGTATAAAGGCAGGGGGCAATCGCAATCAGCCCCAGCATTTT. This encodes CASSIKAGGNRNQPQHF.

The V gene is TRBV19, the J gene TRBJ2-1, with 7 bases that match TRBD1. V trimming: 6 bases; J trimming: 8 bases; junction bases outside the gene matches: 13. Germline CDR1 and CDR2: LNHDA and SQIVND (reference sequence). The CDR3 totals 15 residues. CDR3: CASRSQGRLRDEQFF. The CDR3 bases are TGTGCCAGTAGATCACAGGGGCGATTAAGAGATGAGCAGTTCTTC.

The chain is built from TRBV5-4 and TRBJ1-1; the match to TRBD1 covers 7 bases. This CDR3 is 16 amino acids long. The germline gives CDR1 SGHNT, CDR2 YYREEE (reference sequence). J lost 1 base, V lost 5 bases, and 11 bases had no gene match. CDR3 residues: CASSSTGTDKNTEAFF. The CDR3 DNA follows: TGTGCCAGCAGTTCAACCGGGACAGACAAGAACACTGAAGCTTTCTTT. Filled out from reference TRBV5-4 and TRBJ1-1, the complete variable domain reads ETGVTQSPTHLIKTRGQQVTLRCSSQSGHNTVSWYQQALGQGPQFIFQYYREEENGRGNFPPRFSGLQFPNYSSELNVNALELDDSALYLCASSSTGTDKNTEAFFGQGTRLTVV.